The sequence of this T cell receptor beta chain was determined in a study of blood T cell repertoires in COVID-19. Study-wide background: Both acute and convalescent COVID-19 samples were obtained from the United States, Italy and Spain. T cells, B-cell-depleted T cells, or PBMCs supplied cDNA or gDNA.

Participants spanned ages roughly 18 to 95 years and resided in about 25 US areas. Per the original data handling: Nucleated cell number was recorded as an estimate derived from reference gene primer amplification. Method: immunoSEQ multiplex PCR; TCRdb's copy keeps in-frame clones and lacks some. V, J and clone size reflect that table, while D and trimming were determined from the DNA. The sample includes fewer than 450,000 clones, around 90% of them seen just once. Germline values: CDR1 MGHRA, CDR2 YSYEKL. V lost 0 bases, J lost 3 bases, and 4 bases stayed unmatched. The CDR3 consists of 15 residues.

The source material was PBMCs or T cells enriched from blood (not recorded which). V usage is TRBV4-1 and J usage is TRBJ2-7; 8 nucleotides agree with TRBD2. This TCR came from a woman between 35 and 50 years old with acute COVID-19. CDR3 coding DNA: TGCGCCAGCAGCCAAGATGGCGGGGGGCTCTACGAGCAGTACTTC. It encodes CASSQDGGGLYEQYF.